Below are 5 T cell receptor beta chains sequenced from a single sample in a study of cytomegalovirus exposure and HLA in healthy donors. PCR primers comprised 60 Vbeta and 13 Jbeta primers. Assay: immunoSEQ multiplex PCR; the TCRdb copy retains only in-frame clones and omits some. The repertoire holds about 86,000 clones, just over 70% seen once, with 8% to 10% in the top ten. Input material: PBMCs. These receptors came from a man in his fifties or sixties in good health and CMV-seronegative.

The J gene is TRBJ2-7, the V gene TRBV5-8, with D possibly TRBD1 on 5 matching bases. V was cut by 0 bases and J by 9 bases, with 10 bases left in between. CDR1 is SGHTS, CDR2 YDEGEE, per germline. The CDR3 runs 12 residues. CDR3 DNA sequence: TGTGCCAGCAGCTTGGATACAGGTCGGCAGTACTTC. Residues: CASSLDTGRQYF.

V usage is TRBV4-1 and J usage is TRBJ2-5, with 8 bases lining up with TRBD2. Trimming removed 0 bases from V and 6 bases from J; junction bases left unmatched: 15. The germline V gene encodes CDR1 MGHRA and CDR2 YSYEKL. The CDR3 consists of 18 residues. CDR3 sequence reads: CASSQDFPAGEGRKTQYF. The CDR3 DNA reads TGCGCCAGCAGCCAAGATTTCCCAGCGGGAGAGGGGCGGAAGACCCAGTACTTC.

This clone was counted a few times. The DNA for the CDR3 is TGTGCCAGCAGCCTCGATAGGGGGGGGGCCTACGAGCAGTACTTC. It codes for CASSLDRGGAYEQYF. The chain employs TRBV4-2 and TRBJ2-7; a possible D gene is TRBD2 (7 bases). Trimming took 4 bases from V and 2 from J, leaving 15 bases between them. Germline CDR1 reads LGHNA; CDR2 reads YNFKEQ. The CDR3 is 15 amino acids.

The rearrangement uses TRBV6-4 and TRBJ2-7; TRBD1 is a possible D gene (6 bases). The CDR3 runs 15 residues. Between the trimmed V and J ends, which lost 2 bases and 5 bases, there was a span of 16 bases. Germline CDR1 and CDR2: MRHNA and SNTAGT. The CDR3 loop is CASSDEQGLSHEQYF. The DNA of the CDR3 is TGTGCCAGCAGTGACGAGCAGGGGCTGAGCCACGAGCAGTACTTC.

The chain recombines TRBV30 with TRBJ2-5; 15 nucleotides align to TRBD2. Per the germline V gene, CDR1 is GTSNPN and CDR2 is SVGIG (reference sequence). CDR3 size: 14 residues. V lost 5 bases and J lost 12; bases outside the gene matches: 10. The chain's CDR3 is CAWAKGLAGGPEYF. In DNA form, the CDR3 reads TGTGCCTGGGCGAAGGGACTAGCGGGGGGACCTGAGTACTTC.